These 20 T cell receptor beta chains originate from one sample sequenced in a study of T-cell reconstitution after alpha-beta-depleted transplantation in children. Unique molecular identifiers tagged the TCRbeta library. TCRdb processed the PCR reads anew with MiXCR; each CDR3 protein has one entry. The table shows approximately 400,000 distinct CDR3 sequences, with approximately 11% occurring only once. The specimen was PBMCs from the stem cell graft donor, collected from the stem cell graft. These receptors were collected from a human donor who donated a stem cell graft to a child with acute myeloid leukemia.

The V and J genes are TRBV5-5 and TRBJ1-2; 7 bases fit TRBD1. CDR3 length equals 15 residues. V gave up 4 bases and J gave up 7 bases; unmatched junction bases: 13. Germline V lookup: CDR1 SGHKS, CDR2 YYEKEE (reference sequence). CDR3 nucleotides: TGTGCCAGCAGCCGCCTCGGGACAGATATTTGTGGCTACACCTTC. This encodes CASSRLGTDICGYTF.

The gene calls are TRBV6-2 or TRBV6-3 and TRBJ2-7; D remains unclear. This CDR3 comprises 13 residues. Germline V gene sequence: CDR1 MNHEY, CDR2 SVGEGT. V shed 2 bases and J shed 1 base, with 6 bases lying between them. Written as DNA, the CDR3 is TGTGCCAGCAGTTACCTCCCGTCCTACGAGCAGTACTTC. Amino acids: CASSYLPSYEQYF.

CDR3 nucleotides: TGCAGTGCTATAGGACTAGTCGGCTACGAGCAGTACTTC. This encodes CSAIGLVGYEQYF. The genes are TRBV20-1 and TRBJ2-7; 7 nucleotides align to TRBD2. The germline V gene has CDR1 DFQATT and CDR2 SNEGSKA (reference sequence). J lost 3 bases, V lost 4 bases, and 6 bases had no gene match. This CDR3 has 13 residues.

At least ten counts were recorded for this clonotype. The chain employs TRBV20-1 and TRBJ2-2; D might be TRBD2 (6 bases). The CDR3 runs 15 residues. The ends were cut back, 0 bases at V and 1 base at J, with 9 bases in the middle. Germline CDR1 DFQATT, CDR2 SNEGSKA (reference sequence). CDR3 sequence: CSARDGGENTGELFF. The CDR3 DNA is TGCAGTGCTAGAGATGGAGGGGAGAACACCGGGGAGCTGTTTTTT.

This clonotype was observed a few times. The chain carries TRBV12-3 or TRBV12-4 and TRBJ2-1; 8 bases fit TRBD1. J gave up 2 bases and V 0 bases, and 9 bases lay outside the gene matches. This CDR3 region has 18 residues. The CDR3 spells CASSLARQGTGTYNEQFF. The CDR3 DNA follows: TGTGCCAGCAGTTTAGCGCGGCAGGGGACAGGCACCTACAATGAGCAGTTCTTC.

This clonotype was seen at least ten times. The chain recombines TRBV12-3 or TRBV12-4 with TRBJ1-4; 7 bases are a match to TRBD1. This CDR3 has 13 residues. Germline trimming cut 8 bases from V and 3 bases from J; bases unmatched to any gene: 3. The CDR3 DNA is TGTGCCAGCCAACAGGGGCCTAATGAAAAACTGTTTTTT. It specifies CASQQGPNEKLFF.

Only a few counts were recorded for this clonotype. The chain employs TRBV6-4 and TRBJ2-3; 8 nucleotides agree with TRBD2. CDR3 size: 15 residues. CDR1 is MRHNA and CDR2 is SNTAGT in the germline V gene. V was pared by 6 bases and J by 5 bases, with 10 bases of the junction left unmatched. The CDR3 bases are TGTGCCAGCAGCGAAAGCGGGAGCGGGGTAGATACGCAGTATTTT. Translation: CASSESGSGVDTQYF.

This clonotype was seen only a few times. The rearrangement links TRBV5-5 to TRBJ2-7; D gene ambiguous. CDR1 and CDR2 (germline): SGHKS, YYEKEE (reference sequence). This CDR3 is built from 13 residues. The germline V and J ends were trimmed by 2 bases and 0 bases, with 6 bases remaining between them. The CDR3 sequence: CASSFQSSYEQYV. The CDR3 DNA reads TGTGCCAGCAGCTTTCAGAGCTCCTACGAGCAGTACGTC.

The chain joins TRBV3-1 to TRBJ2-2; TRBD1 matches at 8 bases. The CDR3 spans 15 residues. The germline V gene encodes CDR1 LGHDT and CDR2 YNNKEL (reference sequence). V lost 3 bases to trimming and J lost 6 bases; unmatched junction nucleotides: 6. The CDR3 region is CASSQEDRGAGELFF. The CDR3 nucleotides are TGTGCCAGCAGCCAGGAAGACAGGGGCGCCGGGGAGCTGTTTTTT.

This clonotype was counted between two and nine times. The V and J genes are TRBV6-2 or TRBV6-3 and TRBJ2-1; D remains unclear. Between the trimmed V and J ends, which lost 5 bases and 15 bases, there was a span of 20 bases. The CDR3 extends over 13 amino acids. Germline V CDR1 and CDR2: MNHEY, SVGEGT. The CDR3 sequence is CASSRQFLGSWFF. The CDR3 bases are TGTGCCAGCAGTCGGCAATTCTTAGGTTCTTGGTTCTTC.

This clonotype was seen a few times. The chain recombines TRBV12-3 or TRBV12-4 with TRBJ2-3, with 11 bases lining up with TRBD2. This CDR3 has 15 residues. V was pared by 6 bases and J by 3 bases, with 5 bases of the junction left unmatched. In DNA form, the CDR3 reads TGTGCCAGCAGCCGACTAGCGGGGAAGACAGATACGCAGTATTTT. Translating gives CASSRLAGKTDTQYF.

This clonotype was counted between two and nine times. The chain is built from TRBV9 and TRBJ2-6, with TRBD1 identical over 7 bases. Germline V lookup: CDR1 SGDLS, CDR2 YYNGEE. The CDR3 runs 16 residues. V lost 6 bases, J lost 0 bases, and 6 bases stayed unmatched. CDR3 residues: CASNEGGTSGANVLTF. The DNA for the CDR3 is TGTGCCAGCAACGAAGGGGGCACCTCTGGGGCCAACGTCCTGACTTTC.

This clonotype was seen more than once but under ten times. This sequence joins TRBV6-2 or TRBV6-3 and TRBJ2-1, with 11 bases fitting TRBD1. Germline V gene sequence: CDR1 MNHEY, CDR2 SVGEGT. With V trimmed by 2 bases and J by 5 bases, 5 bases remained unmatched. The length of the CDR3 is 16 residues. The CDR3 DNA follows: TGTGCCAGCAGTTACCAGGACAGGGGGCGGCACAATGAGCAGTTCTTC. This sequence encodes CASSYQDRGRHNEQFF.

The gene calls are TRBV20-1 and TRBJ2-1, with 9 bases aligning to TRBD2. This CDR3 region has 14 residues. Germline V gene sequence: CDR1 DFQATT, CDR2 SNEGSKA (reference sequence). The ends lost 6 bases at V and 4 bases at J; junction bases unmatched: 7. The CDR3 region has the DNA TGCAGTGCGGTGGGGCGGGAGGGTTACAATGAGCAGTTCTTC. It specifies CSAVGREGYNEQFF.

The table lists this clonotype with a few counts. The chain employs TRBV7-2 and TRBJ1-5; 7 bases agree with TRBD1. Germline-derived CDR1 and CDR2 are SGHTA and FQGNSA. This CDR3 is built from 15 residues. The V gene end was trimmed by 5 bases and the J gene end by 7 bases; junction bases not matched to a gene: 11. The chain's CDR3 is CASSGLTGAGQPQHF. In DNA, the CDR3 is TGTGCCAGCAGCGGACTTACAGGGGCTGGACAGCCCCAGCATTTT.

This chain links TRBV5-1 with TRBJ1-1; 8 nucleotides align to TRBD1. This CDR3 contains 15 residues. CDR1 and CDR2 (germline): SGHRS, YFSETQ. Trimming took 3 bases from V and 1 from J; bases not matched to a gene: 5. CDR3 residues: CASSSSGTGNTEAFF. Here the CDR3 DNA reads TGCGCCAGCAGCTCATCGGGGACAGGGAACACTGAAGCTTTCTTT.

This rearrangement joins TRBV5-5 to TRBJ2-6; 10 bases map to TRBD2. CDR1 and CDR2 from the germline V gene are SGHKS and YYEKEE (reference sequence). V was clipped by 4 bases and J by 0 bases; unmatched bases: 7. The CDR3 spans 18 residues. The CDR3 DNA sequence: TGTGCCAGCAGCCCCCAACTAGCGGGGAGCTCTGGGGCCAACGTCCTGACTTTC. Translating gives CASSPQLAGSSGANVLTF.

This clonotype appeared many times. The CDR3 DNA follows: TGTGCCAGCAAGCTACGCGATTCTAGCGGGGGGGTCATGGGCACAGATACGCAGTATTTT. Encoded protein: CASKLRDSSGGVMGTDTQYF. The chain links TRBV12-3 or TRBV12-4 to TRBJ2-3; TRBD2 matches 12 bases. This CDR3 comprises 20 residues. Trimming at V came to 7 bases and at J to 1 base, leaving 18 bases not matched to a gene.

The chain is built from TRBV6-2 or TRBV6-3 and TRBJ2-7; TRBD1 might be the D (6 bases). There are 12 residues in the CDR3. Germline assignment: CDR1 MNHEY and CDR2 SVGEGT. V was cut by 6 bases and J by 3 bases, with 9 bases left in between. The DNA of the CDR3 is TGTGCCAGCAGGCGACAGGACTACGAGCAGTACTTC. It specifies CASRRQDYEQYF.

V and J are TRBV10-2 and TRBJ2-1; 12 bases line up with TRBD2. CDR1 and CDR2 (germline): WSHSY, SAAADI. The trim removed 10 bases at V and 5 bases at J, leaving 6 bases unmatched. The CDR3 runs to 14 residues. The chain's CDR3 is CATKTSGSHNEQFF. The CDR3 DNA reads TGCGCCACCAAGACTAGCGGGAGTCACAATGAGCAGTTCTTC.